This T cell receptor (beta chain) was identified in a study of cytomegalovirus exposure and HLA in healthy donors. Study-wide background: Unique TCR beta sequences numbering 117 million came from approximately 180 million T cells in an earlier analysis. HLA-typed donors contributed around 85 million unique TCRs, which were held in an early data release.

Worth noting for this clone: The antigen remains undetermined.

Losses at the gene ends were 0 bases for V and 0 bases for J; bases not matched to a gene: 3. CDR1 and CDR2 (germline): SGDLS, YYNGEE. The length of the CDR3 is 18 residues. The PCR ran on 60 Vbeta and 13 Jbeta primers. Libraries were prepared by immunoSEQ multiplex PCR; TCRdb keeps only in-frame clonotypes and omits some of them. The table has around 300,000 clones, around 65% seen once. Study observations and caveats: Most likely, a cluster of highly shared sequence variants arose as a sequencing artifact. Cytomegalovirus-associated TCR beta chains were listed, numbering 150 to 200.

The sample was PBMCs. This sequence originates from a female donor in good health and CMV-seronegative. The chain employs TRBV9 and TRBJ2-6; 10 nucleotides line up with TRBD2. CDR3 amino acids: CASSVGLAGSSGANVLTF. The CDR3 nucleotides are TGTGCCAGCAGCGTAGGACTAGCGGGCTCCTCTGGGGCCAACGTCCTGACTTTC.